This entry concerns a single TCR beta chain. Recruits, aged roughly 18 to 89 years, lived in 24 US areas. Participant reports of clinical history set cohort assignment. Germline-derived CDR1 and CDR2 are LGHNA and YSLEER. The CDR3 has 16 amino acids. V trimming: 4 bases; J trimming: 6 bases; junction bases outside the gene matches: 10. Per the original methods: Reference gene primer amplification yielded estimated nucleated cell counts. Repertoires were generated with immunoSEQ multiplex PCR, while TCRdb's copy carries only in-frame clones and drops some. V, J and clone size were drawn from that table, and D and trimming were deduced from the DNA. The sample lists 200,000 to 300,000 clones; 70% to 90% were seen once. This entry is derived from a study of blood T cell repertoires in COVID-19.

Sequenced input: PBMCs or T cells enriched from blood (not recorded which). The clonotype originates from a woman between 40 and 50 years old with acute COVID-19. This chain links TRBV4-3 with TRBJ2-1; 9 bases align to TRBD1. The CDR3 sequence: CASSRTRDRAGNEQFF. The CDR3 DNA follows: TGCGCCAGCAGCCGAACTCGGGACAGGGCGGGCAATGAGCAGTTCTTC.